This T cell receptor beta chain stems from a study of cytomegalovirus exposure and HLA in healthy donors. Study-wide findings and caveats: The study reported that TCR beta sequences accurately predicted HLA-A and HLA-B alleles in most subjects.

In its sample, this clone was seen a few times. Its antigen remains unidentified. Primers for the PCR totalled 60 Vbeta and 13 Jbeta. Produced via immunoSEQ multiplex PCR; TCRdb's table is partial and in-frame only. Altogether under 200,000 clones are present, nearly 80% being singletons, with the ten largest covering about 14%. This CDR3 spans 14 amino acids. The germline V gene has CDR1 MNHNS and CDR2 SASEGT. Trimming left V 5 bases short and J 10 bases short, with 15 bases between. The source of this sequence is a man aged 45-65 years in good health and CMV-seropositive. The sequencing input was PBMCs. The rearrangement uses TRBV6-1 and TRBJ1-6; D ambiguous. The DNA for the CDR3 is TGTGCCAGCAGTTATAAGAGGCGGGAATCACCCCTCCACTTT. Its translation is CASSYKRRESPLHF.